This T cell receptor (beta chain) was sequenced during a study of T cells after yellow fever vaccination. Study outcomes and limitations: The CD4 and CD8 compartments had a small share of their clonotypes in common. Contaminants from the bulk population, in the form of abundant clonotypes, could be found in FACS-sorted repertoires. Post-booster samples contained most primary-vaccination clones (about 96% CD4, almost 90% CD8).

Germline-derived CDR1 and CDR2 are MNHEY and SVGEGT. The CDR3 contains 17 residues. V shed 7 bases and J shed 5 bases, with 26 bases lying between them. TCRdb passed the 5' RACE reads through MiXCR, listing each CDR3 protein once. Of more than 65,000 distinct CDR3 sequences listed, roughly 15% were seen once; the top ten hold 20% to 25%. This clonotype appeared a few times. The TCR sequence derives from a man younger than 30 who received the YFV17D yellow fever vaccine. Sequenced material: CD8+ T cells not binding an NS4B(214-222) dextramer, sorted from PBMCs, taken less than 25 days after the first yellow fever vaccination. The chain joins TRBV6-2 or TRBV6-3 to TRBJ1-1; perhaps TRBD1 as D (5 bases). The CDR3 nucleotides are TGTGCCAGCATCTCTTGGGCGGGACCCTTCAGATGGACTGAAGCTTTCTTT. Protein: CASISWAGPFRWTEAFF.